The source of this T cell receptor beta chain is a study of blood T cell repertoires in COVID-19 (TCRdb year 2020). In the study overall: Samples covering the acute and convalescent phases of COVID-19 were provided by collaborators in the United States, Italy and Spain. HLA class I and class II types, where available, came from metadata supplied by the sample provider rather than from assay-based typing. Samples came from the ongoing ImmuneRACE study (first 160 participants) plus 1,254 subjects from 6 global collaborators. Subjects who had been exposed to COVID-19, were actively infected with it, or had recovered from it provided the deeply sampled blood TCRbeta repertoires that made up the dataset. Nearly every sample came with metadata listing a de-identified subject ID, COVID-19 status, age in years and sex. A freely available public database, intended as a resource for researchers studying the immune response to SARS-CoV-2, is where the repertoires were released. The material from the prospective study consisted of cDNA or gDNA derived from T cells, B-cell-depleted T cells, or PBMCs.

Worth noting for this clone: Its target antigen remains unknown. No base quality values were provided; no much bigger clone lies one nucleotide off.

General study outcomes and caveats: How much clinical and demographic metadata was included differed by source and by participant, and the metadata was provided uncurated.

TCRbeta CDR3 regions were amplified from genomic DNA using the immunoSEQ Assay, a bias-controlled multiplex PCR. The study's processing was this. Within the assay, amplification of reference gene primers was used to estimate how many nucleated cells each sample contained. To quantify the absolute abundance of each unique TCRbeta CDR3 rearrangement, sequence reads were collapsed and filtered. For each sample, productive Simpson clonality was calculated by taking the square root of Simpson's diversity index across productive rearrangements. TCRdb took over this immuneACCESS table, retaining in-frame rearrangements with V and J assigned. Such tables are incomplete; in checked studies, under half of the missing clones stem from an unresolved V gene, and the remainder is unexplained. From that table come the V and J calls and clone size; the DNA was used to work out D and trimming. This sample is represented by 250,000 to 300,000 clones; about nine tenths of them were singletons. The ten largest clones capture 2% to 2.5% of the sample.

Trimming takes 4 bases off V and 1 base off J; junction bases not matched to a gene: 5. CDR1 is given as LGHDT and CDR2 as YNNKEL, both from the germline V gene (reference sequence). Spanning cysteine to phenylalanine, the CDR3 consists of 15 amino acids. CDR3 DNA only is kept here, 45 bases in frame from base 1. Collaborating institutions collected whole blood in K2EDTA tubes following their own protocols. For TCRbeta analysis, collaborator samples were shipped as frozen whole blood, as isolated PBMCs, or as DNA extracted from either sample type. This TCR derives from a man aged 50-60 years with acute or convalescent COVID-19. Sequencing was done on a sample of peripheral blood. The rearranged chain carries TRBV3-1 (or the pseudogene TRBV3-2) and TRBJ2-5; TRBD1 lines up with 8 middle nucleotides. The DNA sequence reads TGTGCCAGCAGCCCCTGGGACAGGAGCCAAGAGACCCAGTACTTC. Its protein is CASSPWDRSQETQYF.